The clone carrying this TCR beta chain was observed many times. The entry originates in a study of T cells in Graves' hyperthyroidism and ophthalmopathy. TCR beta CDR3 regions were amplified from RNA. The TCR CDR3 was amplified in a first-round RT-PCR using the HTBI primer set. One entry per CDR3 protein, called by TCRdb with MiXCR from the multiplex PCR reads. Here the sample spans about 610,000 distinct CDR3 sequences, around 15% being singletons. The CDR3 has 16 residues. Germline V gene sequence: CDR1 MDHEN, CDR2 SYDVKM. Trimming took 5 bases from V and 3 from J; bases not matched to a gene: 9. The sample comprised blood. The sequence derives from a woman between 35 and 50 years old with Graves' ophthalmopathy. V is TRBV28 and J is TRBJ2-3; 9 bases align to TRBD2. In DNA, the CDR3 is TGTGCCAGCAGTACCCCCGGGGCGGGAGGGACAGATACGCAGTATTTT. It specifies CASSTPGAGGTDTQYF.